This T cell receptor beta chain was profiled in a study of identical twins. General study findings and limits: Twin sharing of out-of-frame TCR alpha was underestimated by models in monozygotic pairs. Invariant MAIT and iNKT cells may have partly biased zero-insertion analyses.

Concerning this clonotype itself: No antigen is known for it.

The germline gives CDR1 DFQATT, CDR2 SNEGSKA (reference sequence). The CDR3 has 14 amino acids. V was pared by 1 base and J by 1 base, with 9 bases between. With template switching, a universal primer site was added, and the cDNA carried unique molecular identifiers. TCRdb re-called the 5' RACE reads through MiXCR, storing one row per CDR3 protein. The sample lists around 1.7 million distinct CDR3 sequences, about 30% seen once, with about 0.27% in the top ten. This TCR came from a newborn girl in good health. The chain combines TRBV20-1 with TRBJ2-3; D tentatively reads TRBD1 or TRBD2 (5 bases each). The sequenced material came from cord blood. As DNA, the CDR3 is TGCAGTGCTAGAGGGGGGAGCGGCACAGATACGCAGTATTTT. Its translation: CSARGGSGTDTQYF.